A single sample is the source of the 7 T cell receptor beta chains below, sequenced in a study of blood T cell repertoires in COVID-19. The assay was immunoSEQ multiplex PCR, and TCRdb's table has in-frame clones only and misses some. The sample has some 66,000 clones; approximately 95% are singletons. Sequenced: peripheral blood. These receptors were obtained from a man between 65 and 80 years old with active COVID-19.

V usage is TRBV5-5 and J usage is TRBJ1-5, with D unresolved. CDR1 is SGHKS, CDR2 YYEKEE, per germline (reference sequence). The CDR3 consists of 16 residues. V lost 0 bases and J lost 5, with 15 bases in between. This CDR3 is CASSLGKGRDHQPQHF. The DNA for the CDR3 is TGTGCCAGCAGCTTGGGGAAAGGCCGGGATCATCAGCCCCAGCATTTT. Full variable domain (outside the CDR3, taken from reference TRBV5-5 and TRBJ1-5): DAGVTQSPTHLIKTRGQQVTLRCSPISGHKSVSWYQQVLGQGPQFIFQYYEKEERGRGNFPDRFSARQFPNYSSELNVNALLLGDSALYLCASSLGKGRDHQPQHFGDGTRLSIL.

The rearrangement links TRBV5-6 to TRBJ2-7, with 9 bases fitting TRBD1. Looked up from germline, CDR1 is SGHDT and CDR2 is YYEEEE. V lost 4 bases and J lost 3; bases outside the gene matches: 11. This CDR3 is 16 amino acids long. CDR3 bases: TGTGCCAGCAGCATCCGGGACAGGGCTCATGGCTACGAGCAGTACGTC. Protein product: CASSIRDRAHGYEQYV.

J is TRBJ2-7 and V is TRBV7-2; no definite D call. Germline CDR1 is SGHTA and CDR2 is FQGNSA. The CDR3 runs to 12 residues. The V gene lost 4 bases and the J gene lost 3 bases, with 7 bases spanning the gap. The CDR3, as DNA: TGTGCCAGCAGCTCCAGAGGCTACGAGCAGTACTTC. Protein product: CASSSRGYEQYF. Supplemented by reference TRBV7-2 and TRBJ2-7, the full variable domain reads GAGVSQSPSNKVTEKGKDVELRCDPISGHTALYWYRQSLGQGLEFLIYFQGNSAPDKSGLPSDRFSAERTGGSVSTLTIQRTQQEDSAVYLCASSSRGYEQYFGPGTRLTVT.

The V and J genes are TRBV6-5 and TRBJ1-5; no reliable D call. Trimming took off 6 bases at V and 7 bases at J, with 10 bases between the two ends. Per the germline V gene, CDR1 is MNHEY and CDR2 is SVGAGI. The CDR3 length is 12 residues. The CDR3 nucleotides are TGTGCCAGCAGATTAATCCTCCAGCCCCAGCATTTT. It codes for CASRLILQPQHF.

CDR3: CASSHSSPGTDTQYF. CDR3 coding DNA: TGTGCCAGCAGCCACTCATCCCCAGGTACAGATACGCAGTATTTT. This sequence joins TRBV3-1 (or the pseudogene TRBV3-2) and TRBJ2-3, with D uncertain. Trimming shortened V by 3 bases and J by 3 bases, and 13 bases separated the two germline ends. Germline values: CDR1 LGHDT, CDR2 YNNKEL (reference sequence). The CDR3 spans 15 residues.

For the CDR3, the DNA is TGTGCCAGCTCATCAGGACATGGGTCTAACACCGGGGAGCTGTTTTTT. This codes for CASSSGHGSNTGELFF. The chain has TRBV18 and TRBJ2-2; a possible D gene is TRBD1 (5 bases). The germline V and J ends were trimmed by 5 bases and 2 bases, with 15 bases remaining between them. Germline assignment: CDR1 KGHSH and CDR2 LQKENI. This CDR3 has 16 amino acids.

This rearrangement joins TRBV5-4 to TRBJ2-1; 13 nucleotides align to TRBD2. Looked up from germline, CDR1 is SGHNT and CDR2 is YYREEE (reference sequence). This CDR3 is 16 amino acids long. Trimming removed 3 bases from V and 4 bases from J; junction bases left unmatched: 4. The CDR3 protein is CASSWGLAGTYNEQFF. Here the CDR3 DNA reads TGTGCCAGCAGCTGGGGACTAGCGGGGACATACAATGAGCAGTTCTTC.